This TCR beta chain was profiled in a study of cytotoxic CD8 clonotypes in ibrutinib-treated CLL. Measured with immunoSEQ multiplex PCR; TCRdb has only the in-frame clones, and not every one. The repertoire consists of 150,000 to 250,000 clones, with 72% occurring once and the leading ten covering over 10%. For TCR beta libraries, 1.5 to 2 micrograms of genomic DNA were obtained from cryopreserved PBMCs. Germline values: CDR1 SGHNT, CDR2 YYREEE (reference sequence). The junction had 9 bases not matched to a gene; V was cut back by 4 bases and J by 2 bases. The CDR3 is 16 residues long. Only one count was recorded for this clone.

The TCR sequence derives from a human donor with chronic lymphocytic leukemia. V is TRBV5-4 and J is TRBJ2-7; 10 nucleotides agree with TRBD2. Sequenced here: PBMCs, sampled after 24 months of ibrutinib treatment. The CDR3 reads CASSQEVGTSAYEQYF. DNA for the CDR3: TGTGCCAGCAGCCAAGAAGTAGGGACTAGCGCCTACGAGCAGTACTTC.